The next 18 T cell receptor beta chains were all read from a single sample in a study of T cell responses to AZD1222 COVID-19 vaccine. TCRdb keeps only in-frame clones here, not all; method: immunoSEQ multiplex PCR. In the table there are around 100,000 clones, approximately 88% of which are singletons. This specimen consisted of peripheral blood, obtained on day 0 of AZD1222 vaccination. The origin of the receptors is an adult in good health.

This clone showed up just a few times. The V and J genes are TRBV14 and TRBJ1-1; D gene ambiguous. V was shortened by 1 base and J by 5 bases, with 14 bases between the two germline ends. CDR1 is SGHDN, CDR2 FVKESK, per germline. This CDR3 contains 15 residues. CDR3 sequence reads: CASSQVGKGQTEAFF. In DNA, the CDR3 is TGTGCCAGCAGCCAAGTCGGAAAGGGCCAAACTGAAGCTTTCTTT.

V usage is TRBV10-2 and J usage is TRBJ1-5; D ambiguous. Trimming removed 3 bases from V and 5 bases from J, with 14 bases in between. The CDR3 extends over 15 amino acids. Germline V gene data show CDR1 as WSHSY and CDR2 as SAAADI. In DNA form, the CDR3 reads TGCGCCAGCAGTGATTTAGGTGGGGAGCATCAGCCCCAGCATTTT. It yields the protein CASSDLGGEHQPQHF.

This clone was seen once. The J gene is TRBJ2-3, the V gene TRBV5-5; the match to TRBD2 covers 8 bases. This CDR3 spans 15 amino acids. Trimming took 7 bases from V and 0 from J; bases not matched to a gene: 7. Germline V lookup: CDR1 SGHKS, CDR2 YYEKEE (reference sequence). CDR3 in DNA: TGTGCCAGCCGCATGACTAGCGAGAGCACAGATACGCAGTATTTT. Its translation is CASRMTSESTDTQYF.

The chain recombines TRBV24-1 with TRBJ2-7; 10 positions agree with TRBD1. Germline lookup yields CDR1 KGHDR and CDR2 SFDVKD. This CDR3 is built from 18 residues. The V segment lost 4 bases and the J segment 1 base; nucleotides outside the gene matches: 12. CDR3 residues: CATSDPTRTGGFSYEQYF. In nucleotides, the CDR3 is TGTGCCACCAGTGACCCGACCCGGACAGGGGGGTTTTCCTACGAGCAGTACTTC.

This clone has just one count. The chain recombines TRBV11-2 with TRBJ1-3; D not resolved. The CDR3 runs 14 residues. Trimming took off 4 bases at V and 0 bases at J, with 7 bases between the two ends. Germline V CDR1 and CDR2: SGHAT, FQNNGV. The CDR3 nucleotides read TGTGCCAGCAGCTCTAGTCTCTCTGGAAACACCATATATTTT. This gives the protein CASSSSLSGNTIYF.

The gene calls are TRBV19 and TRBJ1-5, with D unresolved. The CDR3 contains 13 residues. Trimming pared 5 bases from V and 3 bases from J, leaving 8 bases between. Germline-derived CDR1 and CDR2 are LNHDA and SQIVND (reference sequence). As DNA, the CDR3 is TGTGCCAGTAGTCGAGCGTTCAATCAGCCCCAGCATTTT. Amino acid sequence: CASSRAFNQPQHF. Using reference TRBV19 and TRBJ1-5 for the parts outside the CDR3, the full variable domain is DGGITQSPKYLFRKEGQNVTLSCEQNLNHDAMYWYRQDPGQGLRLIYYSQIVNDFQKGDIAEGYSVSREKKESFPLTVTSAQKNPTAFYLCASSRAFNQPQHFGDGTRLSIL.

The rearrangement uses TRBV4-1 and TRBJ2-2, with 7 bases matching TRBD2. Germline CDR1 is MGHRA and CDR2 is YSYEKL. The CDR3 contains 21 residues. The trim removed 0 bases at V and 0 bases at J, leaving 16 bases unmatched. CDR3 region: CASSQEGWELAEAPNTGELFF. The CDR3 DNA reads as TGCGCCAGCAGCCAAGAAGGGTGGGAGCTAGCGGAAGCTCCGAACACCGGGGAGCTGTTTTTT.

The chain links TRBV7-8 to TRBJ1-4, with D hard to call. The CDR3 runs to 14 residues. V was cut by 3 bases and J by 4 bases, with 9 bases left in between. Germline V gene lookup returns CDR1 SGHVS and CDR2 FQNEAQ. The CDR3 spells CASSFRAYNEKLFF. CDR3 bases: TGTGCCAGCAGCTTCCGGGCCTATAATGAAAAACTGTTTTTT.

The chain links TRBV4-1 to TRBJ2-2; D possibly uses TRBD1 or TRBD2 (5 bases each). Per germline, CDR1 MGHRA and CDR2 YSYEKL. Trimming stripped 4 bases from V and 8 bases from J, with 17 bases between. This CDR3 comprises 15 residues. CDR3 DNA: TGCGCCAGCAGCCTAGGACGGGACCTGGGAGGGGAGCTGTTTTTT. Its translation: CASSLGRDLGGELFF.

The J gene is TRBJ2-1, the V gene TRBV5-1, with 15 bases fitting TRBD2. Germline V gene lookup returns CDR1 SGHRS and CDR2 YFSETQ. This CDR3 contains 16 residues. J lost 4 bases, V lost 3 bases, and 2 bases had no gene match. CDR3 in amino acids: CASSSGLAGGYNEQFF. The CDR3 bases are TGCGCCAGCAGCTCCGGACTAGCGGGAGGGTACAATGAGCAGTTCTTC.

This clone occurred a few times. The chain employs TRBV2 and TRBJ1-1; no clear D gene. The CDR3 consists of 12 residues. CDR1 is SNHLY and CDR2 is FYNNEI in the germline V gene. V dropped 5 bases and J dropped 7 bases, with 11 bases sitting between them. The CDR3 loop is CASSTDYGEAFF. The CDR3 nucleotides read TGTGCCAGCAGTACGGATTACGGTGAAGCTTTCTTT.

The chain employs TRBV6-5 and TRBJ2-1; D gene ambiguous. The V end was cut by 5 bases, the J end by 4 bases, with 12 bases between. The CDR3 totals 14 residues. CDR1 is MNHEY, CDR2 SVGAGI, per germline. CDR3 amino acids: CASSRRSGYNEQFF. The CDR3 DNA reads TGTGCCAGCAGTCGAAGGTCAGGTTACAATGAGCAGTTCTTC.

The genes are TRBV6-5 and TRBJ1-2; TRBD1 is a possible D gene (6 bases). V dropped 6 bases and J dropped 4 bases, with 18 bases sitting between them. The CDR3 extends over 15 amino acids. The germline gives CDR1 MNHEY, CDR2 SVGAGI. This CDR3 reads CASSQQGSIVYGYTF. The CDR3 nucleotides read TGTGCCAGCAGCCAACAGGGAAGCATTGTCTATGGCTACACCTTC.

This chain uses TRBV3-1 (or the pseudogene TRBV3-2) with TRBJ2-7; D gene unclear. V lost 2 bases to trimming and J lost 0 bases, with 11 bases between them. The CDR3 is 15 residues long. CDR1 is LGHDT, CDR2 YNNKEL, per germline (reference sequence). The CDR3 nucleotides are TGTGCCAGCAGCCAATCGGTAGGGCGCTCCTACGAGCAGTACTTC. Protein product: CASSQSVGRSYEQYF.

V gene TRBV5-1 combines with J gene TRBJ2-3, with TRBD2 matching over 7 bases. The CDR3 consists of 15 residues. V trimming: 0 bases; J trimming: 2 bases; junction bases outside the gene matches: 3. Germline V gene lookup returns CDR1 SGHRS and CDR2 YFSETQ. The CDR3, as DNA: TGCGCCAGCAGCTTGGGGGCGGGGGTCACAGATACGCAGTATTTT. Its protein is CASSLGAGVTDTQYF.

This CDR3 is CASSYTVNYGYTF. The CDR3, as DNA: TGTGCCAGCAGTTATACGGTAAACTATGGCTACACCTTC. The rearrangement links TRBV27 to TRBJ1-2; D gene ambiguous. Germline-derived CDR1 and CDR2 are MNHEY and SMNVEV (reference sequence). V lost 4 bases and J 2 bases, leaving 8 bases between the germline ends. CDR3 length: 13 amino acids.

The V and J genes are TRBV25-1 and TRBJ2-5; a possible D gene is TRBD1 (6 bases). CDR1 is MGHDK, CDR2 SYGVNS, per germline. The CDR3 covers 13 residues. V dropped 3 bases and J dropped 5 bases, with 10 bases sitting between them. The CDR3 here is CASSEPRGETQYF. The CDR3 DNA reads TGTGCCAGCAGTGAGCCAAGGGGGGAGACCCAGTACTTC.

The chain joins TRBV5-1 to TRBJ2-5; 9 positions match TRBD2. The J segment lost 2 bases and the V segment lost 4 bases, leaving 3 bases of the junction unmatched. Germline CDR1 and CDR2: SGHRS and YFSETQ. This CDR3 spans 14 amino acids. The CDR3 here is CASSATSGQETQYF. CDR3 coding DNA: TGCGCCAGCAGCGCCACTAGCGGGCAAGAGACCCAGTACTTC.